This is a list of T cell receptor beta chains from one sample in a study of blood T cell repertoires in COVID-19. Assay used: immunoSEQ multiplex PCR; TCRdb lists only in-frame clones, some missing. The sample carries under 200,000 clones, around 82% recorded once. Material for sequencing was peripheral blood. These receptors were obtained from a woman older than 75 with acute or convalescent COVID-19. The CDR3 runs from the conserved cysteine through the conserved F or W. A D gene is named only where the DNA matches it firmly.

v_gene,d_gene,j_gene,CDR3aa
TRBV19,TRBD1,TRBJ1-1,CASSIVEGAKGEAFF
TRBV7-3,TRBD1,TRBJ1-3,CASSFTGGSGNTIYF
TRBV19,-,TRBJ1-2,CASSMEQIYGYTF
TRBV12-5,-,TRBJ1-1,CASGSRGQNTEAFF
TRBV4-1,-,TRBJ1-1,CASRLQGNTEAFF
TRBV10-2,-,TRBJ2-7,CASSEFSYEQYF
TRBV7-7,-,TRBJ2-1,CASSPHLRFNEQFF
TRBV6-1,-,TRBJ2-2,CASSEWDSVDTGELFF
TRBV4-1,TRBD1,TRBJ2-3,CASSHQTGQDFTDTQYF
TRBV7-9,TRBD1,TRBJ2-1,CASSGTGTSYNEQFF
TRBV6-4,-,TRBJ2-2,CASSVVGSGELFF
TRBV6-5,-,TRBJ1-1,CASRGSLNTEAFF
TRBV10-1,-,TRBJ1-1,CASSESNRGEAFF
TRBV2,-,TRBJ2-3,CASSYQGIADTQYF
TRBV27,TRBD1,TRBJ2-3,CASSRTGPSTDTQYF
TRBV7-6,TRBD2,TRBJ2-3,CASSSLTSGGSTDTQYF
TRBV21-1,-,TRBJ2-1,CASSSGHEQFF
TRBV24-1,TRBD2,TRBJ2-2,CATSDVTGSGGRELFF
TRBV12-3/TRBV12-4,TRBD1,TRBJ1-1,CASNQGVPFEAFF
TRBV2,-,TRBJ2-3,CASRETDTQYF
TRBV4-3,-,TRBJ1-2,CASSQNQGKEGYTF
TRBV5-4,-,TRBJ1-1,CASRYPGANTEAFF
TRBV11-3,-,TRBJ2-1,CASSLWGGGSYNEQFF
TRBV7-9,TRBD1,TRBJ2-7,CASSSSGQAHEQYF
TRBV11-2,TRBD2,TRBJ2-3,CASSLGASGRFTDTQYF
TRBV9,-,TRBJ2-5,CASSATLGQETQYF
TRBV7-2,-,TRBJ1-1,CASTTLGESGNTEAFF
TRBV5-1,TRBD2,TRBJ2-1,CASSWTSGSSYEQFF
TRBV19,-,TRBJ2-3,CASSQREAAYTQYF
TRBV18,-,TRBJ1-5,CASSRTGENQPQHF
TRBV5-6,TRBD1,TRBJ1-2,CASSVYRGGGYTF
TRBV5-5,-,TRBJ1-3,CASRVGGSGNTIYF
TRBV5-1,TRBD2,TRBJ2-1,CASSLGGGRIEQFF
TRBV29-1,-,TRBJ1-2,CSVGGHPYNYGYTF
TRBV5-6,-,TRBJ2-7,CASSAGRRAHEQYF
TRBV7-2,TRBD1,TRBJ1-1,CASIIDRGRVNTEAFF
TRBV30,-,TRBJ1-6,CAWADKSRLHF
TRBV27,-,TRBJ2-1,CASKLTSGQREQFF
TRBV30,TRBD2,TRBJ2-3,CAWSVRGSPDTQYF
TRBV3-1/TRBV3-2,TRBD1,TRBJ1-5,CASSQDGAGGQPQHF
TRBV6-4,-,TRBJ1-6,CASSLSGTNNSPLHF
TRBV7-8,-,TRBJ2-1,CASSLARDPSSYNEQFF
TRBV3-1/TRBV3-2,-,TRBJ1-1,CASSHRVNTEAFF